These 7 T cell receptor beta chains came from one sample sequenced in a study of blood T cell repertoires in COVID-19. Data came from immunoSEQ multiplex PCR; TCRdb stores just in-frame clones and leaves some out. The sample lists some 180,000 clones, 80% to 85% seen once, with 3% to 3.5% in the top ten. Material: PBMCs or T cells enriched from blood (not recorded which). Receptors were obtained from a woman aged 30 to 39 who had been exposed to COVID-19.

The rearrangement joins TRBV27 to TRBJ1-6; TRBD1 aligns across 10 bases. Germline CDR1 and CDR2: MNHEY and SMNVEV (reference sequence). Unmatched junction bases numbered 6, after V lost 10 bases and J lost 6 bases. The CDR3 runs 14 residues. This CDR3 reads CATGQGFGNSPLHF. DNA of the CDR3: TGTGCCACGGGACAGGGGTTTGGTAATTCACCCCTCCACTTT.

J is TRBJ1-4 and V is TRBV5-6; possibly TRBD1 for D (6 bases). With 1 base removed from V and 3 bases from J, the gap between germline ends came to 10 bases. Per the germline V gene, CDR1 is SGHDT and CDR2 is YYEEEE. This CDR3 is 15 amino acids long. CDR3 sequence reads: CASSLLGASNEKLFF. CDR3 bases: TGTGCCAGCAGCTTGTTGGGGGCCTCTAATGAAAAACTGTTTTTT. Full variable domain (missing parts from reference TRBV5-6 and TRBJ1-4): DAGVTQSPTHLIKTRGQQVTLRCSPKSGHDTVSWYQQALGQGPQFIFQYYEEEERQRGNFPDRFSGHQFPNYSSELNVNALLLGDSALYLCASSLLGASNEKLFFGSGTQLSVL.

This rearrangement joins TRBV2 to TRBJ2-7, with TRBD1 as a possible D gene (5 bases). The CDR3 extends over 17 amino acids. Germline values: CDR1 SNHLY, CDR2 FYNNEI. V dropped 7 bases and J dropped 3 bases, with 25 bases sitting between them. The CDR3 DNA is TGTGCCAGCAAGGGGCCTCTAGATGATCTGACTGGCTACGAGCAGTACTTC. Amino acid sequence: CASKGPLDDLTGYEQYF.

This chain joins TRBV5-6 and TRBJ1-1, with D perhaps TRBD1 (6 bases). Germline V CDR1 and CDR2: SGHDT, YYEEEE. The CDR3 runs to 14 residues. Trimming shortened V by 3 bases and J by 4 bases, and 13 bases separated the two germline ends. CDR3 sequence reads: CASSWDTQSTEAFF. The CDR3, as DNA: TGTGCCAGCAGCTGGGACACCCAATCCACTGAAGCTTTCTTT.

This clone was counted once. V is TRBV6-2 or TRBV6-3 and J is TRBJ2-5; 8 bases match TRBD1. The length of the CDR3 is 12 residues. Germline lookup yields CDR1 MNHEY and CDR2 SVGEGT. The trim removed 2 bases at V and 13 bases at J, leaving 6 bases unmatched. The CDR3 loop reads CASSYTGTGGYF. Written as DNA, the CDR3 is TGTGCCAGCAGTTACACCGGGACAGGAGGGTACTTC.

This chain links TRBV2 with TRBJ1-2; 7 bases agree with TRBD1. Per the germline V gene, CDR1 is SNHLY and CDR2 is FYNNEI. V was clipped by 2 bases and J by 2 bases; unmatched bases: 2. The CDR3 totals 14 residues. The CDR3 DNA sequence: TGTGCCAGCAGTGAAATACAGGGGAACTATGGCTACACCTTC. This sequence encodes CASSEIQGNYGYTF.

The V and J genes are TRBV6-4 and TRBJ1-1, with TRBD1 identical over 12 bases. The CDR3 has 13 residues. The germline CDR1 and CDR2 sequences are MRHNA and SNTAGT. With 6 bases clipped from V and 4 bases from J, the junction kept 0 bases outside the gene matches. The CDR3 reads CASRGQGATEAFF. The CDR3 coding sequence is TGTGCCAGCAGGGGACAGGGGGCCACTGAAGCTTTCTTT.